These 9 T cell receptor beta chains were sequenced from one sample in a study of beta chain features in type 1 diabetes. The whole isolated RNA underwent reverse transcription, so sequencing captured expressed TCRB transcripts. Produced via immunoSEQ multiplex PCR; TCRdb's table is partial and in-frame only. The data show roughly 370,000 clones, with approximately 13% seen just once and about 0.04% held by the top ten. Sequencing used naive CD4+ T cells from blood. These TCRs come from a man aged 25-40 years in good health.

This clone was seen a handful of times. The sample carries other DNA sequences with the same CDR3. The chain combines TRBV7-9 with TRBJ2-3; 7 bases match TRBD2. This CDR3 is built from 14 residues. V lost 5 bases and J lost 1; bases outside the gene matches: 3. The germline V gene encodes CDR1 SEHNR and CDR2 FQNEAQ (reference sequence). The DNA of the CDR3 is TGTGCCAGCAGCCTGAGCGGGGGCACAGATACGCAGTATTTT. Its translation: CASSLSGGTDTQYF.

This clone was seen a few times. V and J are TRBV19 and TRBJ2-5; 10 bases are shared with TRBD2. J lost 5 bases, V lost 1 base, and 4 bases had no gene match. The CDR3 totals 15 residues. Germline-derived CDR1 and CDR2 are LNHDA and SQIVND (reference sequence). CDR3 residues: CASSIASGSRETQYF. CDR3 nucleotides: TGTGCCAGTAGTATAGCTAGCGGGAGCCGGGAGACCCAGTACTTC.

This clone was seen a few times. This chain joins TRBV9 and TRBJ1-2, with D perhaps matching TRBD1 (6 bases). The CDR3 has 15 amino acids. The V and J ends lost 2 bases and 8 bases respectively, with 19 bases between them. Germline-derived CDR1 and CDR2 are SGDLS and YYNGEE. CDR3 nucleotide sequence: TGTGCCAGCAGCGTTATACAGGGCCCCGAGGGAGGCTACACCTTC. It translates to CASSVIQGPEGGYTF.

This clone was recorded a few times. The V call is TRBV2, the J call TRBJ2-1; 8 positions match TRBD2. Germline CDR1 and CDR2: SNHLY and FYNNEI. CDR3 length equals 15 residues. Losses at the gene ends were 5 bases for V and 8 bases for J; bases not matched to a gene: 11. The CDR3 coding sequence is TGTGCCAGCAGTAGGTCGGGAGGGCCTTCGGATGAGCAGTTCTTC. Its protein is CASSRSGGPSDEQFF.

The chain joins TRBV30 to TRBJ1-5; 7 positions match TRBD1. V lost 1 base and J lost 3; bases outside the gene matches: 6. The germline V gene has CDR1 GTSNPN and CDR2 SVGIG (reference sequence). The CDR3 runs to 15 residues. CDR3 sequence: CAWSGQGQINQPQHF. CDR3 coding DNA: TGTGCCTGGAGTGGACAGGGTCAGATCAATCAGCCCCAGCATTTT.

The chain uses TRBV5-1 and TRBJ2-3; 7 bases agree with TRBD1. This CDR3 has 14 residues. V lost 4 bases, J lost 2 bases, and 4 bases stayed unmatched. Per the germline V gene, CDR1 is SGHRS and CDR2 is YFSETQ. As DNA, the CDR3 is TGCGCCAGCAGCCCAGACAGGGTCACAGATACGCAGTATTTT. This sequence encodes CASSPDRVTDTQYF.

Only one count was recorded for this clone. Other DNA sequences within the sample encode an identical CDR3. The CDR3: CASSLETGSYEQYF. CDR3 coding DNA: TGTGCCAGCAGCTTGGAAACAGGCTCCTACGAGCAGTACTTC. J is TRBJ2-7 and V is TRBV5-4, with D tentatively TRBD1 (5 bases). This CDR3 has 14 amino acids. V lost 0 bases to trimming and J lost 0 bases, with 7 bases between them. Germline V lookup: CDR1 SGHNT, CDR2 YYREEE (reference sequence).

This clone was detected ten times or more. This chain connects TRBV28 to TRBJ2-1; D is unresolved. The CDR3 length is 11 residues. V gave up 5 bases and J gave up 5 bases, with 4 bases separating them. The germline V gene encodes CDR1 MDHEN and CDR2 SYDVKM. This CDR3 is CASSLNNEQFF. In nucleotides, the CDR3 is TGTGCCAGCAGTCTGAACAATGAGCAGTTCTTC.

This clone turned up a few times. The chain joins TRBV5-4 to TRBJ2-2; no firm D call. CDR1 is SGHNT and CDR2 is YYREEE in the germline V gene (reference sequence). The CDR3 has 13 residues. V gave up 1 base and J gave up 7 bases, with 8 bases separating them. CDR3 sequence reads: CASSLSVLGELFF. The CDR3 nucleotides are TGTGCCAGCAGCTTGAGTGTCCTCGGGGAGCTGTTTTTT.